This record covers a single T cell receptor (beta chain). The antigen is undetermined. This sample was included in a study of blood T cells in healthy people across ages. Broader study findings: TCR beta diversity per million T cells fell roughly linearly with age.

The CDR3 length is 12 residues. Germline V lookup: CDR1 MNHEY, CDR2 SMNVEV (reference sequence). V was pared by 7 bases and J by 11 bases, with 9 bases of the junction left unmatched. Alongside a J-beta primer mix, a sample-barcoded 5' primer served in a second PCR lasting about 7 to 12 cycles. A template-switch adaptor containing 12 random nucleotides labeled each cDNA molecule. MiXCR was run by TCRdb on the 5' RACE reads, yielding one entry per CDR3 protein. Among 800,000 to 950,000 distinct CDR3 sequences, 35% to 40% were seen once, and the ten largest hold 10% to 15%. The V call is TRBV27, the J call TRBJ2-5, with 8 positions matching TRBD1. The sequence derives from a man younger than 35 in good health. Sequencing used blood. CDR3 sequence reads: CASTGTGQEQYF. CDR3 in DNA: TGTGCCAGCACAGGGACAGGACAAGAGCAGTACTTC.